This T cell receptor (beta chain) was observed in a study of T-cell memory formation after mild COVID-19. Notes on the study in general: Clones which contracted sat mainly in CM and EM if CD4+, and in EMRA if CD8+. Prior to infection, memory already included some responding clones, suggesting cross-reactive memory joined. CD4/CD8 balance held among clones contracting day 15 to 85, and later expanders leaned CD4+.

Amplification by 5'RACE using constant-segment primers produced TCR alpha and TCR beta cDNA libraries that carried sample barcodes and UMIs. TCRdb processed the 5' RACE reads anew with MiXCR; each CDR3 protein has one entry. The table includes 400,000 to 500,000 distinct CDR3 sequences, over 15% detected once. V was pared by 2 bases and J by 0 bases, with 6 bases between. The CDR3 has 14 amino acids. CDR1 SEHNR and CDR2 FQNEAQ come from the germline V gene (reference sequence). This clonotype was seen more than once but under ten times. Its antigen is unidentified. This chain joins TRBV7-9 and TRBJ2-3, with unresolved D. The origin of this receptor is a man aged 18 to 30 who had mild COVID-19 (a few samples of this study predate the infection). Cell type and time point are not known. Sequencing input: PBMCs or a T cell subset sorted from them (not recorded which). DNA of the CDR3: TGTGCCAGCAGCTTACAGCATAGCACAGATACGCAGTATTTT. Translated: CASSLQHSTDTQYF. Drawing the rest from reference TRBV7-9 and TRBJ2-3, the complete variable domain is DTGVSQNPRHKITKRGQNVTFRCDPISEHNRLYWYRQTLGQGPEFLTYFQNEAQLEKSRLLSDRFSAERPKGSFSTLEIQRTEQGDSAMYLCASSLQHSTDTQYFGPGTRLTVL.